Listed below are T cell receptor beta chains from one sample, sequenced in a study of T-cell reconstitution after alpha-beta-depleted transplantation in children. TCRdb reanalysed the PCR reads using MiXCR and keeps one entry per CDR3 protein. The sample has approximately 250,000 distinct CDR3 sequences, about 8.8% seen once. The starting material was PBMCs from the stem cell graft donor, obtained from the stem cell graft. The receptors originated from a human donor who donated a stem cell graft to a child with SCID. CDR3s include the opening cysteine and the closing phenylalanine or tryptophan. The order of the fields is clone size, D gene, J gene, V gene, CDR3 DNA, CDR3 protein. D genes are given only for firm matches. For some rows the clone size is stated as once, few or many, or as a class when expanded; others skip it.

many	NA	TRBJ1-4	TRBV14	TGTGCCAGCAGCCCTACTTGGGGAGTACATGAAAAACTGTTTTTT	CASSPTWGVHEKLFF
many	TRBD1	TRBJ2-7	TRBV7-3	TGTGCCAGCAGCTTAATGGGACAGTCCCCACCCTACGAGCAGTACTTC	CASSLMGQSPPYEQYF
NA	TRBD2	TRBJ2-2	TRBV7-2	TGTGCCAGCACTCCACCCCGGGGGGGCTTCACCGGGGAGCTGTTTTTT	CASTPPRGGFTGELFF
many	NA	TRBJ1-1	TRBV5-1	TGCGCCAGCAGCTTGGACAGGGTTCCGAACACTGAAGCTTTCTTT	CASSLDRVPNTEAFF
many	TRBD2	TRBJ2-3	TRBV12-3/TRBV12-4	TGTGCCAGCAGTGGGCTAGCGGGGGGGCTGGATACGCAGTATTTT	CASSGLAGGLDTQYF
many	NA	TRBJ1-2	TRBV20-1	TGCAGTGCTAGAGATCGGGTGGCAGGGCCATTC	CSARDRVAGPF
many	NA	TRBJ2-1	TRBV4-2	TGTGCCAGCAGCCAAAGGGAAGTGGATTCGGATGAGCAGTTCTTC	CASSQREVDSDEQFF
few	NA	TRBJ2-1	TRBV24-1	TGTGCCACCAGTATGAGCTTGTCTTCCTACAATGAGCAGTTCTTC	CATSMSLSSYNEQFF
many	TRBD2	TRBJ2-5	TRBV7-9	TGTGCCAGCAGCAAGGGACTAGCGTCGCCACAAGAGACCCAGTACTTC	CASSKGLASPQETQYF
NA	NA	TRBJ2-2	TRBV5-1	TGCGCCAGCAGCCCCATGACTGGCGGGGTTTCCGGGGAGCTGTTTTTT	CASSPMTGGVSGELFF
NA	NA	TRBJ2-7	TRBV5-4	TGTGCCAGCAGCTCGTGGGGAGGAGACGAGCAGTACTTC	CASSSWGGDEQYF
many	NA	TRBJ2-3	TRBV4-1	TGCGCCAGCAGCCAAGATCGAAACACAGATACGCAGTATTTT	CASSQDRNTDTQYF
many	TRBD2	TRBJ2-2	TRBV3-1	TGTGCCAGCAGCCAAGTTGCGGGGGGATACACCGGGGAGCTGTTTTTT	CASSQVAGGYTGELFF
NA	NA	TRBJ1-1	TRBV4-1	TGCGCCAGCAGCCAAGGGGTGGACACTGAAGCTTTCTTT	CASSQGVDTEAFF
many	NA	TRBJ1-1	TRBV27	TGTGCCAGCAGCCCACAGGGAGGGAGGCTAGGCACTGAAGCTTTCTTT	CASSPQGGRLGTEAFF
many	TRBD2	TRBJ2-5	TRBV5-5	TGTGCCAGCAGCTCTAGCGGGGGGGAAGAGACCCAGTACTTC	CASSSSGGEETQYF
many	NA	TRBJ2-1	TRBV11-2	TGTGCCAGCAGCTCCCAGCTGGAGAGCGATGAGCAGTTCTTC	CASSSQLESDEQFF
many	NA	TRBJ2-3	TRBV5-1	TGCGCCAGCAGCTTGGATTTCCAGGTTACTAGCACAGATACGCAGTATTTT	CASSLDFQVTSTDTQYF
many	TRBD1	TRBJ2-7	TRBV5-1	TGCGCCAGCAGCTTGGGGGACAGGGGGGATCTCTACGAGCAGTACTTC	CASSLGDRGDLYEQYF
many	TRBD1	TRBJ1-6	TRBV20-1	TGCAGTGCTAGGGAAGCCGGGACAGGGAATTCACCCCTCCACTTT	CSAREAGTGNSPLHF
NA	NA	TRBJ1-4	TRBV27	TGTGCCAGCAGCCCGGGCCCGGGTTGGGGGACAACTAATGAAAAACTGTTTTTT	CASSPGPGWGTTNEKLFF
many	NA	TRBJ2-1	TRBV6-2/TRBV6-3	TGTGCCAGCAGTTCCAGGGGGAGGGACAATGAGCAGTTCTTC	CASSSRGRDNEQFF
many	NA	TRBJ2-2	TRBV27	TGTGCCAGCAGTTTGGGGGGGCTGACAGGAGGCGCCGGGGAGCTGTTTTTT	CASSLGGLTGGAGELFF
many	TRBD2	TRBJ2-3	TRBV20-1	TGCAGTGCTAGGGTTAGAGCGGGGGAGAGAGATACGCAGTATTTT	CSARVRAGERDTQYF
many	NA	TRBJ2-2	TRBV28	TGTGCCAGCAGTTTGGACTCTGGGGAGCTGTTTTTT	CASSLDSGELFF
NA	NA	TRBJ1-2	TRBV20-1	TGCAGTGCTCAAGGCTCAGGAGCTAACTATGGCTACACCTTC	CSAQGSGANYGYTF
many	NA	TRBJ2-7	TRBV2	TGTGCCAGCAGTGTAGGAGGTTACGAGCAGTACTTC	CASSVGGYEQYF
many	TRBD2	TRBJ2-1	TRBV11-2	TGTGCCAGCAGCTCGGGCACAACGGGGGGGCCCTACAATGAGCAGTTCTTC	CASSSGTTGGPYNEQFF
NA	TRBD1	TRBJ2-2	TRBV5-1	TGCGCCAGTCACTCGGGACAGGGAACCGGGGAGCTGTTTTTT	CASHSGQGTGELFF
NA	NA	TRBJ2-2	TRBV30	TGTGCCTGGAATCTGAACACCGGGGAGCTGTTTTTT	CAWNLNTGELFF
many	NA	TRBJ2-1	TRBV7-9	TGTGCCAGCAGGTTCTCCTACAATGAGCAGTTCTTC	CASRFSYNEQFF
many	NA	TRBJ1-2	TRBV20-1	TGCAGTGCTCAGACAGGAGGGTATGGCTACACCTTC	CSAQTGGYGYTF
many	NA	TRBJ1-5	TRBV30	TGTGCCTGGAGTGTTCTGGGGCATAGCAATCAGCCCCAGCATTTT	CAWSVLGHSNQPQHF